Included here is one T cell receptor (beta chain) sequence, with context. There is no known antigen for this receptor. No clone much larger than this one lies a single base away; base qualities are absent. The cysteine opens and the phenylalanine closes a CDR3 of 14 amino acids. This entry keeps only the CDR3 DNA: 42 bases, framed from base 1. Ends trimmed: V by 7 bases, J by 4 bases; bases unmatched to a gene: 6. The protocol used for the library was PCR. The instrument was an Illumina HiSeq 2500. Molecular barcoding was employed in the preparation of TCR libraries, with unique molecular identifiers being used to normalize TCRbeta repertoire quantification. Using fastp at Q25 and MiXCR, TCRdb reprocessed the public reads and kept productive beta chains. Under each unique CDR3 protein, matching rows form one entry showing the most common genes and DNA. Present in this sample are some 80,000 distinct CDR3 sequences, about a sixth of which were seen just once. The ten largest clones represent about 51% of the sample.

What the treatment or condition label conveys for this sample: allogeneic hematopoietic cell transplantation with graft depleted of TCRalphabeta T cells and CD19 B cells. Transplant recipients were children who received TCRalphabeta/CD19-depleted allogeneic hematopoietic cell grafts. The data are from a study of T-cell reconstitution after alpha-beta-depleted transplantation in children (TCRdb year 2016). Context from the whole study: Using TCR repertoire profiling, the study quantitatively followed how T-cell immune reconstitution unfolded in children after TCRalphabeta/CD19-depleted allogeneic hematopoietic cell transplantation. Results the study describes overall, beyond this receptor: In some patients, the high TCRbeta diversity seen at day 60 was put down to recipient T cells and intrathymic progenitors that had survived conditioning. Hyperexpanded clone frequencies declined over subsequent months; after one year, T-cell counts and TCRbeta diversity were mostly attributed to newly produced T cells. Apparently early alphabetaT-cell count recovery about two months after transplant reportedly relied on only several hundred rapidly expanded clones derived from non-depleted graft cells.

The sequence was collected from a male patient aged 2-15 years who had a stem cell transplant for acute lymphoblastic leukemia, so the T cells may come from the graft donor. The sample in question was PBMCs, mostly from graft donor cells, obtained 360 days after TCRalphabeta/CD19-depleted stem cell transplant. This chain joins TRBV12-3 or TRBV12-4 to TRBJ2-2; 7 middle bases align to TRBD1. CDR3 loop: CASTKGTVTGELFF. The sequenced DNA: TGTGCCAGCACCAAAGGGACAGTCACCGGGGAGCTGTTTTTT.